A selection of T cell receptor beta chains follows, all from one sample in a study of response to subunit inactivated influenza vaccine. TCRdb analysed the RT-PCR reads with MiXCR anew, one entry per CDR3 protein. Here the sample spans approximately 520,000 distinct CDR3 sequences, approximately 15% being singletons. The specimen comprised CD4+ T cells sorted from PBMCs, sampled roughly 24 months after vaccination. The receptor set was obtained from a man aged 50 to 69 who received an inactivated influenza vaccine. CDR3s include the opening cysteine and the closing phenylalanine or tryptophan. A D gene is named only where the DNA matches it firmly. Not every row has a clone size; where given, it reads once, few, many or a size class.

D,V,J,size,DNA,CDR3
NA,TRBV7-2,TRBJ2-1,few,TGTGCCAGCAGCTTTGGAGGTAGCAGGAATGAGCAGTTCTTC,CASSFGGSRNEQFF
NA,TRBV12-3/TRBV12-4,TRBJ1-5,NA,TGTGCCAGCAGTGGCAGACTTAGCAATCAGCCCCAGCATTTT,CASSGRLSNQPQHF
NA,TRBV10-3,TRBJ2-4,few,TGTGCCAGCGGGGAAAACATTCAGTACTTC,CASGENIQYF
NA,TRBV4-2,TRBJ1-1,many,TGTGCCAGCAGCCAAGGACCCATGAACACTGAAGCTTTCTTT,CASSQGPMNTEAFF
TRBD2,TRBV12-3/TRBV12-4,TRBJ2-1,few,TGTGCCAGCAGTTTAGAATTTGCTAGCGGGAGGGTGAGAGCTGAGGAGGATGAGCAGTTCTTC,CASSLEFASGRVRAEEDEQFF
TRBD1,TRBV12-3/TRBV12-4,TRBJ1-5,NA,TGTGCCAGCAGTCAGGGGGCGAGGGTCAATCAGCCCCAGCATTTT,CASSQGARVNQPQHF
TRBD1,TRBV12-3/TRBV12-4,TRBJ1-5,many,TGTGCCAGCAGTTCGACAGGGAGACAGCCCCAGCATTTT,CASSSTGRQPQHF
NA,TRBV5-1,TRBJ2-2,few,TGCGCCAGCAGCTTCCTGGGCCTCAACACCGGGGAGCTGTTTTTT,CASSFLGLNTGELFF
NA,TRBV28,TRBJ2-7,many,TGTGCCAGCAGTTTCAGAGGGACTTACGAGCAGTACTTC,CASSFRGTYEQYF
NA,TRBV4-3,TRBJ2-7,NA,TGCGCCAGCAGCCAAGAAGGGATAAGTTCCTACGAGCAGTACTTC,CASSQEGISSYEQYF
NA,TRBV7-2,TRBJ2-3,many,TGTGCCAGCAGCTTAGGTAGTACCCCCGCAGATACGCAGTATTTT,CASSLGSTPADTQYF
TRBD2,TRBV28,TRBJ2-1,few,TGTGCCAGCAGTCAGGGACTAGTCGGTGAGCAGTTCTTC,CASSQGLVGEQFF
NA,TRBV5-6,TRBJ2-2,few,TGTGCCAGCATCCCTTCGGGACTCCAGAACACCGGGGAGCTGTTTTTT,CASIPSGLQNTGELFF
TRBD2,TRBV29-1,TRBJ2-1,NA,TGCAGCGCCGGGACTAGCAACTACAATGAGCAGTTCTTC,CSAGTSNYNEQFF
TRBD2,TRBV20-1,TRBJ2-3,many,TGCAGTGCGCCTACTAGCGGCACAGATACGCAGTATTTT,CSAPTSGTDTQYF
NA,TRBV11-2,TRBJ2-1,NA,TGTGCCAGCAGCTTAGCATTCAGGAGCTCCTACAATGAGCAGTTCTTC,CASSLAFRSSYNEQFF
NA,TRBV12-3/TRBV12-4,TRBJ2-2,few,TGTGCCAGCAGACCAAAGCGGGCCACCGGGGAGCTGTTTTTT,CASRPKRATGELFF
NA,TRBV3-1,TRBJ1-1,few,TGTGCCAGCAGCCCCGACAGGATAGGAACTGAAGCTTTCTTT,CASSPDRIGTEAFF
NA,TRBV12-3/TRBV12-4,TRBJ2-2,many,TGTGCCAGCAGTTTAAGGGAGGCCGGGGAGCTGTTTTTT,CASSLREAGELFF
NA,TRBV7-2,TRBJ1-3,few,TGTGCCAGCAGCACGACAGCTGGAAACACCATATATTTT,CASSTTAGNTIYF
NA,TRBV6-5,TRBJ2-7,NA,TGTGCCAGCAGTTACTCGCTCCCCAGGGACTCCTACGAGCAGTACTTC,CASSYSLPRDSYEQYF
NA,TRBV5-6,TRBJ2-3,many,TGTGCCAGCTCTCCTGGGGCGGGAACAGATACGCAGTATTTT,CASSPGAGTDTQYF
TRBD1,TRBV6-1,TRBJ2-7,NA,TGTGCCAGCAGTACCCAGGACAGGGGGCCCTACGAGCAGTACTTC,CASSTQDRGPYEQYF
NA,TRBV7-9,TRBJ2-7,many,TGTGCCAGCAGCTTACAATCGGGCGGGTACGAGCAGTACTTC,CASSLQSGGYEQYF
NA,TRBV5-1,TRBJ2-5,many,TGCGCCAGCAGCACTCCTCTTGATGACCAAGAGACCCAGTACTTC,CASSTPLDDQETQYF
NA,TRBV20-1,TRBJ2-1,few,TGCAGTGCTCGAACGGATTCCTACAATGAGCAGTTCTTC,CSARTDSYNEQFF
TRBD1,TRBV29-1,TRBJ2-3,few,TGCAGCGTTGGGGACAGGGTAGATACGCAGTATTTT,CSVGDRVDTQYF
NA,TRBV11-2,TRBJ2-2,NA,TGTGCCAGCAGCCAGACAGAGACCGGGGAGCTGTTTTTT,CASSQTETGELFF
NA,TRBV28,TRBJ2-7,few,TGTGCCAGCAGTCCCCCGGGGTACGAGCAGTACTTC,CASSPPGYEQYF
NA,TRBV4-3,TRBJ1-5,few,TGCGCCAGCAGCCAAGACTCGGGATATCAGCCCCAGCATTTT,CASSQDSGYQPQHF
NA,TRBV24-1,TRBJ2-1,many,TGTGCCACCAGTGACCCAGGCCCCAGGGGCAATGAGCAGTTCTTC,CATSDPGPRGNEQFF
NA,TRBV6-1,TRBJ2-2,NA,TGTGCCAGCAGCCACGGGGATTACCAGGGTGGCGCCGGGGAGCTGTTTTTT,CASSHGDYQGGAGELFF
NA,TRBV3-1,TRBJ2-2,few,TGTGCCAGCAGCTTGATGGGAGCCTCGAACACCGGGGAGCTGTTTTTT,CASSLMGASNTGELFF
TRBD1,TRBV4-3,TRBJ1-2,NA,TGCGCCAGCAGCCAAGACCCGAGTGGACAGGGGGCGCAGGGCTACACCTTC,CASSQDPSGQGAQGYTF
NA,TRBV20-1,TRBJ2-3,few,TGCAGTGCTAGAGATGGAAAGGGGTGGGGTACTGCAGATACGCAGTATTTT,CSARDGKGWGTADTQYF
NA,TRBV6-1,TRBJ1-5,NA,TGTGCCAGCAGTGACTACATCAGGGTTGCACAGCCCCAGCATTTT,CASSDYIRVAQPQHF
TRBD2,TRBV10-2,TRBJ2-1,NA,TGCGCCAGCCGACTTAGCGGGGGGCCTTACAATGAGCAGTTCTTC,CASRLSGGPYNEQFF